This TCR beta chain comes out of a study of shared clonotypes between healthy human individuals. Study-level points and caveats: Generally, naive subsets (rather than memory subsets) showed larger estimated richness.

As originally analysed: Because ImmunoSEQ provided only junction sequences with no quality scores, the filtering differed. Measured with immunoSEQ multiplex PCR; TCRdb has only the in-frame clones, and not every one. The DNA was the basis for D and trimming; V, J and clone size are from that table. The sample includes over a million clones, roughly 96% of them seen just once. The CDR3 runs 14 residues. Germline V lookup: CDR1 MDHEN, CDR2 SYDVKM. The V end was cut by 6 bases, the J end by 2 bases, with 13 bases between. Comments on this clone: Its antigen is currently unknown.

Source material: naive CD4+ T cells sorted from blood. Subset defined: CD45RA+ positively selected. The V gene is TRBV28, the J gene TRBJ2-5; tentatively, D is TRBD1 (6 bases). This TCR was recovered from a man aged 25 to 45 in good health. CDR3 sequence reads: CASRTPDRQETQYF. The CDR3 nucleotides read TGTGCCAGCAGGACCCCGGACAGACAAGAGACCCAGTACTTC.